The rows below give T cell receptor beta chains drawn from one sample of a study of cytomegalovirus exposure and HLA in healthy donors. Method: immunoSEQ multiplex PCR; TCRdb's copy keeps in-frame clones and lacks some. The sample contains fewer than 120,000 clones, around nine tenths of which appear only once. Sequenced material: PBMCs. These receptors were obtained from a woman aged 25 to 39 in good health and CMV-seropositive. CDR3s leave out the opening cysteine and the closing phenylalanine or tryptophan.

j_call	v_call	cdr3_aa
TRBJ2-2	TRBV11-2	ASSTDRVGELF
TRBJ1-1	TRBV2	ASIEGRANTEAF
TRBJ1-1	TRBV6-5	ASSYGGARTEAF
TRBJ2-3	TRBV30	AWRTSGNTDTQY
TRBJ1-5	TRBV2	ASSEAPPGPQH
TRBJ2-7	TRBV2	ASSEVVAGDFEQY
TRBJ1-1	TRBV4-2	ASSGRQGNTEAF
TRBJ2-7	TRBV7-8	ASSVTSGGSYEQY
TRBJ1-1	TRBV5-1	ASSLAYRNTEAF
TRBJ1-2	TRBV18	ASSPRGLDYGYT
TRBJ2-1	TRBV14	ASSRGGAEQF
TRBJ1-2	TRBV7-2	ASSLGTTGDGYT
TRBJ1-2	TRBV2	ASSYRGLSGYT
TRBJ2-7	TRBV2	ASSGTGEFNEQY
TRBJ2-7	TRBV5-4	ASTQDGGYEQY
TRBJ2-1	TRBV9	ASSPSLGDPYNEQF